Given below is one TCR beta chain in context. The sample is drawn from a study of cytomegalovirus exposure and HLA in healthy donors. It was with 60 Vbeta and 13 Jbeta primers that the PCR ran. Measured with immunoSEQ multiplex PCR; TCRdb has only the in-frame clones, and not every one. The sample carries 150,000 to 250,000 clones, 70% to 85% recorded once. This CDR3 is 14 amino acids long. The germline V and J ends were trimmed by 5 bases and 2 bases, with 10 bases remaining between them. Germline assignment: CDR1 SGHTA and CDR2 FQGNSA. This chain connects TRBV7-2 to TRBJ2-1, with a tentative D call TRBD2 (5 bases). The sequencing sample was made of PBMCs. The receptor comes from a boy aged 2-9 years in good health and CMV-seronegative. The CDR3 is CASSPRGPYNEQFF. The CDR3 bases are TGTGCCAGCAGCCCACGGGGTCCCTACAATGAGCAGTTCTTC.